The subject of this entry is one TCR beta chain. This clonotype has more than one count but fewer than ten. The clone's antigen remains unknown. The record has no base qualities; no much larger clone is one base away. The data derive from a study (dated by TCRdb to 2016 to 2017). The method behind the library was RT-PCR. Instrument used: Illumina MiSeq. TCRdb's own reprocessing of the public reads used fastp at Q25 and MiXCR and kept productive beta chains. Each record represents a unique CDR3 protein, reported with the most common genes and DNA among its rows. The sample profile shows more than 550,000 distinct CDR3 sequences; over 12% of them were found once. Jointly, the top ten make up 3.6% of the sample. There are 15 amino acids in the CDR3, from cysteine to phenylalanine inclusive. The read is trimmed to its CDR3 DNA, 45 bases read in frame from base 1. The germline V and J ends show losses of 7 bases and 3 bases respectively, and no gene match explains 5 bases of the junction. CDR1 and CDR2 are drawn from the germline V gene: MNHEY, SVGEGT.

The source material was memory CD4+ T cells from blood. The chain is encoded by TRBV6-2 or TRBV6-3 joined to TRBJ2-2; 10 bases in between match TRBD1. This TCR came from a female donor in good health, serving as a healthy control. The nucleotides read TGTGCCAGCAACCCGGGACAGGGGTACACCGGGGAGCTGTTTTTT. It specifies CASNPGQGYTGELFF.